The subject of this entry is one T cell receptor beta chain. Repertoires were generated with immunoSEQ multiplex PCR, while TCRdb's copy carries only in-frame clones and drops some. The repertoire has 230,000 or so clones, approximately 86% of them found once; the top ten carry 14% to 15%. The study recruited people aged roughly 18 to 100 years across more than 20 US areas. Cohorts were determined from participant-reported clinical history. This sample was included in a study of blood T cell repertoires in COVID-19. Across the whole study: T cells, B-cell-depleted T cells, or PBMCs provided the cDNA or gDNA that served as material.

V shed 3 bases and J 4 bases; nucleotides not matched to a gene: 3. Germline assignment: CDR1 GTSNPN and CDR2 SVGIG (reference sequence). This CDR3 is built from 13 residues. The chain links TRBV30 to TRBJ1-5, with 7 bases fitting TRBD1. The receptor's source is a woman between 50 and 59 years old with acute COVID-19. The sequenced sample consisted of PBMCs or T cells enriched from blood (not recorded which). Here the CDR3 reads CAWRETGNQPQHF. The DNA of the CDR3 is TGTGCCTGGAGGGAGACAGGGAATCAGCCCCAGCATTTT.